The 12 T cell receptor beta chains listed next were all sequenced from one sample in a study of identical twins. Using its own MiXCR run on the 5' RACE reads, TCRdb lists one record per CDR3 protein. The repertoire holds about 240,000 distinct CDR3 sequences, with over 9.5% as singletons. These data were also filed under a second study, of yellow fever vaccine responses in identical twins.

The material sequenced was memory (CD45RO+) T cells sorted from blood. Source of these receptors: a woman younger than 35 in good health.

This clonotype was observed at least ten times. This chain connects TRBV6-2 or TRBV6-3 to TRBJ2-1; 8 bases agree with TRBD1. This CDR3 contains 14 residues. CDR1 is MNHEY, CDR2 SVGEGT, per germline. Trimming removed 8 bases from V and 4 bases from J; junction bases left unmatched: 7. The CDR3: CASDQTGEYNEQFF. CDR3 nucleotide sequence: TGTGCCAGCGATCAGACAGGGGAGTACAATGAGCAGTTCTTC.

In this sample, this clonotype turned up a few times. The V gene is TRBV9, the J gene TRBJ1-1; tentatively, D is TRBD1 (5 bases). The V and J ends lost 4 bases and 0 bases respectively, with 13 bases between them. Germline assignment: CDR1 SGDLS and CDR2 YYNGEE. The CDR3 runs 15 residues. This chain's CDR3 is CASSPAGTMNTEAFF. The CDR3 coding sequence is TGTGCCAGCAGCCCAGCAGGGACTATGAACACTGAAGCTTTCTTT.

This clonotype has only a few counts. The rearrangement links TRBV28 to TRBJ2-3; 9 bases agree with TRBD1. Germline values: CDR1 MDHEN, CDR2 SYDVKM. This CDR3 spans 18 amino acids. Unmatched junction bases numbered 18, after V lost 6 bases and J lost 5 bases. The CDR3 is CASSPFPKPGQGIDTQYF. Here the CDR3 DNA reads TGTGCCAGCAGCCCATTCCCCAAACCGGGACAGGGAATAGATACGCAGTATTTT.

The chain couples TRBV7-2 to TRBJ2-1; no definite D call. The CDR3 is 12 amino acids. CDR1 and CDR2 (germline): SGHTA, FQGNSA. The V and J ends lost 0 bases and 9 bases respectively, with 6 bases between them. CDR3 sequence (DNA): TGTGCCAGCAGCTTAGCGGGTGGTGAGCAGTTCTTC. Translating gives CASSLAGGEQFF. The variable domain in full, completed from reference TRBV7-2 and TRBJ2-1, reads GAGVSQSPSNKVTEKGKDVELRCDPISGHTALYWYRQSLGQGLEFLIYFQGNSAPDKSGLPSDRFSAERTGGSVSTLTIQRTQQEDSAVYLCASSLAGGEQFFGPGTRLTVL.

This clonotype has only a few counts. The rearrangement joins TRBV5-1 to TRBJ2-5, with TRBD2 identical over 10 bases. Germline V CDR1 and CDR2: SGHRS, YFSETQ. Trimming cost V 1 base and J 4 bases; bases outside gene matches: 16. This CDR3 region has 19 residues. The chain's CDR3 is CASSLFVASGRALGETQYF. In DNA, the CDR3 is TGCGCCAGCAGCTTGTTTGTGGCGAGCGGGAGGGCCCTCGGAGAGACCCAGTACTTC.

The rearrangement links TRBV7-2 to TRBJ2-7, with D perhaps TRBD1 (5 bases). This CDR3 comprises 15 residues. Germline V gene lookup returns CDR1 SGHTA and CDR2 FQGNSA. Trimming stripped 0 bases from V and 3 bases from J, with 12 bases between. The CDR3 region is CASSLALPGNYEQYF. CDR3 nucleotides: TGTGCCAGCAGCTTAGCGCTCCCAGGGAACTACGAGCAGTACTTC.

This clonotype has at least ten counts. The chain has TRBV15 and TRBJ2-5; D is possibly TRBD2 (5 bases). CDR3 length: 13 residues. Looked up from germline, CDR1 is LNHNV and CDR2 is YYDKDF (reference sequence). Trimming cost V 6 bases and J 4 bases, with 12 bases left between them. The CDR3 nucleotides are TGTGCCACCAGTTGGATTGGGAGAGAGACCCAGTACTTC. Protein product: CATSWIGRETQYF.

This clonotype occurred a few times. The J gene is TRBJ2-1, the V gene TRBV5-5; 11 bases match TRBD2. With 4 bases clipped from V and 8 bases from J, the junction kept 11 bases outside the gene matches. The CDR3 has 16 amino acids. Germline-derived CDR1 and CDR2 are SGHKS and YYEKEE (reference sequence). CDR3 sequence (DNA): TGTGCCAGCAGCCCGTCCGCACTAGCGGGGGCCCATGAGCAGTTCTTC. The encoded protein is CASSPSALAGAHEQFF.

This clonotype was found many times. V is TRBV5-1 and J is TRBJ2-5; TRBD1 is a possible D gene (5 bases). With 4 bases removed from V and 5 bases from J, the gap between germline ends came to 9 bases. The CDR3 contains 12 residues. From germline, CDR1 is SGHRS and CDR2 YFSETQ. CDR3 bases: TGCGCCAGCAGCCTCAGGGATGAGACCCAGTACTTC. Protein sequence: CASSLRDETQYF.

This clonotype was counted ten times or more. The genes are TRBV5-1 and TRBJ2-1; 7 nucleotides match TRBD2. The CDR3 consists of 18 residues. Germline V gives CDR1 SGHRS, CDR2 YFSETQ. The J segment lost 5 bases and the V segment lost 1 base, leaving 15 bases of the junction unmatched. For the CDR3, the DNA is TGCGCCAGCAGCTTGTCTCGGGCGGGAGCTGCCTCTAACAATGAGCAGTTCTTC. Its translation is CASSLSRAGAASNNEQFF.

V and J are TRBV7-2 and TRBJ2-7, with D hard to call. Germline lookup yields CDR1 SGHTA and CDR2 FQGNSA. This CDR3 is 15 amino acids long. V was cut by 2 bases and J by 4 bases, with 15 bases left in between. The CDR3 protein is CASSLMSEGRYEQYF. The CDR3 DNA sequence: TGTGCCAGCAGCTTAATGTCAGAAGGGCGGTACGAGCAGTACTTC.

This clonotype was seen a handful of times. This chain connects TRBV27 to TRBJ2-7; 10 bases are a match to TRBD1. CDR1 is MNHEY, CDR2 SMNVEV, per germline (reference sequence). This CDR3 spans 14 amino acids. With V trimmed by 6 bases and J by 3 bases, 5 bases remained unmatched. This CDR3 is CASRGTGDFYEQYF. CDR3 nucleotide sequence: TGTGCCAGCAGGGGGACAGGGGATTTCTACGAGCAGTACTTC.